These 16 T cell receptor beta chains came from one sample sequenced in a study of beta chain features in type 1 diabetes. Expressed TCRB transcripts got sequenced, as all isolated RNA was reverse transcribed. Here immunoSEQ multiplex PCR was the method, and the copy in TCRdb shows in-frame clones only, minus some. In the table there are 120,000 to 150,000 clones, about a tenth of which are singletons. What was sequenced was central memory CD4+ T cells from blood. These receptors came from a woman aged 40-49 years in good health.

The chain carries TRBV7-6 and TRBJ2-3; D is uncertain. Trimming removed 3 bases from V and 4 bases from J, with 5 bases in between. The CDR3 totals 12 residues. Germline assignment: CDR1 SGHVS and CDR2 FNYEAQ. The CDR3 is CASSFSADTQYF. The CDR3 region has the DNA TGTGCCAGCAGCTTCAGTGCAGATACGCAGTATTTT.

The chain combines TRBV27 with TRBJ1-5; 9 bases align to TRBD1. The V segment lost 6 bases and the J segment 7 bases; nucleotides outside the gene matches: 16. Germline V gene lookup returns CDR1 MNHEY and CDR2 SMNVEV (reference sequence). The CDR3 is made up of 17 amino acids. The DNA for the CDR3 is TGTGCCAGCAGGCCCCCTCACAGGGGGCATGTTAGGCAGCCCCAGCATTTT. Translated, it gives CASRPPHRGHVRQPQHF.

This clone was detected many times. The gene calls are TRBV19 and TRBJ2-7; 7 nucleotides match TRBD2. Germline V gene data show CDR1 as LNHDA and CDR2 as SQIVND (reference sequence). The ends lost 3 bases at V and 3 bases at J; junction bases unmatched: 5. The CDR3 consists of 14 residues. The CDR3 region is CASSMGGNLYEQYF. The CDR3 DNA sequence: TGTGCCAGTAGTATGGGGGGGAACCTCTACGAGCAGTACTTC.

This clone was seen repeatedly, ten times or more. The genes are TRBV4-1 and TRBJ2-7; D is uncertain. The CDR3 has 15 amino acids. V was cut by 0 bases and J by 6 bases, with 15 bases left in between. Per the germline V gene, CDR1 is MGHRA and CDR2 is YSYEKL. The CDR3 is CASSQEGGGQLEQYF. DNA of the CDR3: TGCGCCAGCAGCCAAGAAGGTGGTGGGCAGCTCGAGCAGTACTTC.

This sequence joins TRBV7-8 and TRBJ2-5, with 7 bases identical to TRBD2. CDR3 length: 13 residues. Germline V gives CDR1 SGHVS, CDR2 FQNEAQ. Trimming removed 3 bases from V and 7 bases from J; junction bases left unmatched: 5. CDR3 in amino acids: CASSLGSGGTQYF. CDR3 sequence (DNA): TGTGCCAGCAGCTTGGGTTCGGGAGGGACCCAGTACTTC.

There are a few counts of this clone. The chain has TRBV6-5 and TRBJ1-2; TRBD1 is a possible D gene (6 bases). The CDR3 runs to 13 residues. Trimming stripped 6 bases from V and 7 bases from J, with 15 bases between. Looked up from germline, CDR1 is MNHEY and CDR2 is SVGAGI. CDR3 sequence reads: CASSQRGGFGYTF. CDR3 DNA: TGTGCCAGCAGCCAAAGAGGGGGTTTTGGCTACACCTTC.

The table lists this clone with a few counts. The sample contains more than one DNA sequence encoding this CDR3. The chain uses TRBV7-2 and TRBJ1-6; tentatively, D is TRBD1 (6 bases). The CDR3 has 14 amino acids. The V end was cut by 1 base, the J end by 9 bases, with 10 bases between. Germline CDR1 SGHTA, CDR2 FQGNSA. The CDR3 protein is CASSLEGGISPLHF. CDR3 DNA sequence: TGTGCCAGCAGCTTAGAAGGGGGAATTTCACCCCTCCACTTT.

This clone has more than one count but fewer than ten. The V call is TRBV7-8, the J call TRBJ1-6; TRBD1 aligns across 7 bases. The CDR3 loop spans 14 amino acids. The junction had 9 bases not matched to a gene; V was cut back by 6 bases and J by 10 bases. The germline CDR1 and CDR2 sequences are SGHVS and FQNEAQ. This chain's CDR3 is CASRGQLSASPLHF. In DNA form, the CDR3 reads TGTGCCAGCAGGGGACAGTTGTCGGCCTCACCCCTCCACTTT.

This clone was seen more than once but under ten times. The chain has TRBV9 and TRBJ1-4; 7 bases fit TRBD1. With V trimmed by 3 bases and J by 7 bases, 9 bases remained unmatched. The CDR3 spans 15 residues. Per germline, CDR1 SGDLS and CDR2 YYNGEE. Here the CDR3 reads CASSANQGGSEKLFF. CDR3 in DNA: TGTGCCAGCAGCGCGAATCAGGGGGGTAGTGAAAAACTGTTTTTT. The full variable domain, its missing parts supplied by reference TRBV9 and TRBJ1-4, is DSGVTQTPKHLITATGQRVTLRCSPRSGDLSVYWYQQSLDQGLQFLIQYYNGEERAKGNILERFSAQQFPDLHSELNLSSLELGDSALYFCASSANQGGSEKLFFGSGTQLSVL.

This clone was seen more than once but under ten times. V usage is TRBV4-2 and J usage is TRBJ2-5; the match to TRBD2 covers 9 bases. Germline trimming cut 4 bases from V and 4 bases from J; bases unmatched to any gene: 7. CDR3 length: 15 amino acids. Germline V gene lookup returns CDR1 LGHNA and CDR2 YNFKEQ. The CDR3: CASSPLAGGRETQYF. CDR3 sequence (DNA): TGTGCCAGCAGCCCCCTGGCGGGGGGGAGAGAGACCCAGTACTTC.

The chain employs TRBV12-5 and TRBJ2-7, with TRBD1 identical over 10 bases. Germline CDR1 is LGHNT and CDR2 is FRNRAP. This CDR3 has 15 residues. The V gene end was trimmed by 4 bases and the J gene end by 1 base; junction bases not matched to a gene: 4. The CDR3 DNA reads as TGTGCTAGTGGTTCCGGGACAGGGGTATCCTACGAGCAGTACTTC. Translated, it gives CASGSGTGVSYEQYF.

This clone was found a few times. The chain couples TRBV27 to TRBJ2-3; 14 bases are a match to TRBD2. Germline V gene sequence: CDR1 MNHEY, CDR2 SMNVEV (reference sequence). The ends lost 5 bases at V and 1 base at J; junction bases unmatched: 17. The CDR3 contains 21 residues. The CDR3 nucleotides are TGTGCCAGCAGTCCCGGAAAGACTAGCGGGGGGGTGGTTGAAGGCACAGATACGCAGTATTTT. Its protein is CASSPGKTSGGVVEGTDTQYF.

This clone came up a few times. CDR3 DNA sequence: TGCGCCAGCAGCCAAGATTCCCGTAATCAGCCCCAGCATTTT. Protein sequence: CASSQDSRNQPQHF. The V call is TRBV4-3, the J call TRBJ1-5; unclear D gene. This CDR3 region has 14 residues. V lost 0 bases and J 4 bases, leaving 7 bases between the germline ends. Germline loops: CDR1 LGHNA, CDR2 YSLEER.

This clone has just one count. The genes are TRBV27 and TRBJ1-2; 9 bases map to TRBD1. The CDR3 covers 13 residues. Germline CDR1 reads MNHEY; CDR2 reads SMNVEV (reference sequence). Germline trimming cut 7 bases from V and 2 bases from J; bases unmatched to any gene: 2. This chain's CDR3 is CASIGQGNYGYTF. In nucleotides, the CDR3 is TGTGCCAGCATTGGACAGGGGAACTATGGCTACACCTTC.

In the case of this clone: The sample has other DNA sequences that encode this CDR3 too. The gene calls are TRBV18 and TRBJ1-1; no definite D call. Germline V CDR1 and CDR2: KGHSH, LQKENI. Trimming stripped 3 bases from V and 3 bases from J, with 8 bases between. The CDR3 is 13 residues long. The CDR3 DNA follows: TGTGCCAGCTCACCTCTGAGGGACACTGAAGCTTTCTTT. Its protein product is CASSPLRDTEAFF.

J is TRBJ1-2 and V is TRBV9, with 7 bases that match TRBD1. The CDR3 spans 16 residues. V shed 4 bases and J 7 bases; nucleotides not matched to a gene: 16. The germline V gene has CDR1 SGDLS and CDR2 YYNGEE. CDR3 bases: TGTGCCAGCAGCCTTACGCGTCGCAGGGGGAGTGGTGGCTACACCTTC. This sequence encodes CASSLTRRRGSGGYTF.